This record concerns one TCR beta chain sequence. Its antigen is undetermined. A much larger clone lies one base from this, so it may be a read error. Total RNA (around 500 ng) served as template for TCR beta cDNA synthesis primed by a constant-region primer. Amplification in three nested multiplex PCR rounds with slightly modified ARM-PCR gave rise to TCR beta libraries. TRBV1-TRBV30 forward primers paired with a C-beta reverse primer were used in the first two PCR rounds, which ran roughly 11 cycles each. Using its own MiXCR run on the multiplex PCR reads, TCRdb lists one record per CDR3 protein. The profile shows around 210,000 distinct CDR3 sequences, about two thirds of them singletons. These data belong to a study of tumor-infiltrating lymphocytes in primary liver carcinoma. Turning to the study itself: Each participant had primary liver carcinoma, and surgical resection was the treatment. These patients were men and women whose ages were 30 to 69 years. Sample yields of productive TCRbeta reads, ranging from roughly 3.5 to 7.13 million, were similar across tissue types.

The germline CDR1 and CDR2 sequences are SGHRS and YFSETQ. J lost 4 bases, V lost 4 bases, and 9 bases had no gene match. The CDR3 has 15 residues. Study-level results: Bulk unsorted material prevented CD4+ and CD8+ repertoire comparison.

It was unsorted whole blood that yielded blood RNA, and germline DNA was also extracted. The source is a woman in her fifties or sixties with primary liver carcinoma and hepatitis B virus infection. This rearrangement joins TRBV5-1 to TRBJ2-3; 7 bases map to TRBD2. The sample taken for sequencing was peripheral blood. CDR3 in amino acids: CASSPGAGVPDTQYF. DNA for the CDR3: TGCGCCAGCAGCCCCGGCGCGGGAGTTCCAGATACGCAGTATTTT.